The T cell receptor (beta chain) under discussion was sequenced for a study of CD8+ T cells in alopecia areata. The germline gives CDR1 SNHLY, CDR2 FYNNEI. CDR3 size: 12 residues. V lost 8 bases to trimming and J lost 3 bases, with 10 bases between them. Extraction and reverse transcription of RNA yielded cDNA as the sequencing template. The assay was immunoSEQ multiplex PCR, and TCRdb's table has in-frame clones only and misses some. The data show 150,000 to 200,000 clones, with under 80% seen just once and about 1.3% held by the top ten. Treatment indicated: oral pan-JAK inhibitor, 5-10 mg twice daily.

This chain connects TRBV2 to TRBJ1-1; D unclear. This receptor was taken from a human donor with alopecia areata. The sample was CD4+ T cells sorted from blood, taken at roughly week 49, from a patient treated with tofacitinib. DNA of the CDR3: TGTGCCAGCGGGGTAGTCGACACTGAAGCTTTCTTT. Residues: CASGVVDTEAFF.